The rows below give T cell receptor beta chains drawn from one sample of a study of Graves' ophthalmopathy and Graves' hyperthyroidism. One entry per CDR3 protein results from TCRdb running MiXCR on the multiplex PCR reads. Of about 500,000 distinct CDR3 sequences listed, roughly 39% are singletons. Material: peripheral blood or thyroid tissue (not recorded which). The origin of the receptors is an adult man with Graves' hyperthyroidism. Each CDR3 is given with its conserved first and last residue. The order of the fields is D gene, V gene, CDR3 protein. D genes are given only for firm matches.

d_call: TRBD1
v_call: TRBV5-1
cdr3_aa: CASSLDGGDRVETEAFF

d_call: TRBD2
v_call: TRBV20-1
cdr3_aa: CSARLAGGPYEQYF

d_call: .
v_call: TRBV13
cdr3_aa: CASSKSLDRNNINEQYF

d_call: .
v_call: TRBV7-6
cdr3_aa: CASSFSQGETQYF

d_call: .
v_call: TRBV19
cdr3_aa: CASSIGGWTGELFF

d_call: .
v_call: TRBV14
cdr3_aa: CASSQGAPGLGYEQYF

d_call: .
v_call: TRBV20-1
cdr3_aa: CSARESEIGPQHF

d_call: .
v_call: TRBV19
cdr3_aa: CASKGPRLLPLHF

d_call: .
v_call: TRBV29-1
cdr3_aa: CSVEESGAGYTF

d_call: .
v_call: TRBV14
cdr3_aa: CASSQGYLWEQYF

d_call: .
v_call: TRBV29-1
cdr3_aa: CSQDEPGQETQYF

d_call: TRBD1
v_call: TRBV5-5
cdr3_aa: CANYIGGTGLGAFF

d_call: .
v_call: TRBV2
cdr3_aa: CASIRGGQPQHF

d_call: .
v_call: TRBV20-1
cdr3_aa: CSAKAGPYNEQFF

d_call: .
v_call: TRBV15
cdr3_aa: CATSRDLSRIEQFF

d_call: .
v_call: TRBV7-8
cdr3_aa: CASSLDRINSPLHF

d_call: TRBD1
v_call: TRBV24-1
cdr3_aa: CATKDREETQYF

d_call: .
v_call: TRBV10-3
cdr3_aa: CAISESAYGYGYTF

d_call: .
v_call: TRBV5-6
cdr3_aa: CASSDIQGLAEQYF

d_call: .
v_call: TRBV6-5
cdr3_aa: CASVLNGLSNQPQHF

d_call: TRBD1
v_call: TRBV29-1
cdr3_aa: CSALGQVNTGELFF

d_call: .
v_call: TRBV9
cdr3_aa: CASSDGIGTLNTEAFF

d_call: .
v_call: TRBV6-1
cdr3_aa: CASWDMGSSGANVLTF

d_call: .
v_call: TRBV19
cdr3_aa: CASSIRGGELFF

d_call: .
v_call: TRBV7-9
cdr3_aa: CASSPGQSSYEQYF

d_call: .
v_call: TRBV7-8
cdr3_aa: CASSWGQHF

d_call: TRBD2
v_call: TRBV7-9
cdr3_aa: CASSLIGTSETRELFF

d_call: .
v_call: TRBV10-3
cdr3_aa: CAISVNKYRENTEAFF

d_call: .
v_call: TRBV7-2
cdr3_aa: CAGSEGRAGRNTIYF

d_call: .
v_call: TRBV25-1
cdr3_aa: CASSVHLGPDTYEQYF

d_call: TRBD1
v_call: TRBV19
cdr3_aa: CASRSGQAETQYF

d_call: .
v_call: TRBV20-1
cdr3_aa: CSASSRGTGNYEQYF

d_call: TRBD2
v_call: TRBV7-8
cdr3_aa: CASSLAGLAAGYEQYF

d_call: TRBD2
v_call: TRBV5-1
cdr3_aa: CASSLALAGVEQYF

d_call: .
v_call: TRBV30
cdr3_aa: CAWSYLEEAFF

d_call: .
v_call: TRBV9
cdr3_aa: CASSVLGANTGELFF

d_call: .
v_call: TRBV4-1
cdr3_aa: CASSQVRDRGKADGYTF

d_call: .
v_call: TRBV12-3/TRBV12-4
cdr3_aa: CASSQRGGWIYGYTF

d_call: .
v_call: TRBV7-9
cdr3_aa: CASSLGSSNTEAFF

d_call: .
v_call: TRBV29-1
cdr3_aa: CSVDKGRYGTEKLFF

d_call: .
v_call: TRBV2
cdr3_aa: CASSEAARYFYGYTF

d_call: TRBD2
v_call: TRBV24-1
cdr3_aa: CATSDHAGTSYNEQFF